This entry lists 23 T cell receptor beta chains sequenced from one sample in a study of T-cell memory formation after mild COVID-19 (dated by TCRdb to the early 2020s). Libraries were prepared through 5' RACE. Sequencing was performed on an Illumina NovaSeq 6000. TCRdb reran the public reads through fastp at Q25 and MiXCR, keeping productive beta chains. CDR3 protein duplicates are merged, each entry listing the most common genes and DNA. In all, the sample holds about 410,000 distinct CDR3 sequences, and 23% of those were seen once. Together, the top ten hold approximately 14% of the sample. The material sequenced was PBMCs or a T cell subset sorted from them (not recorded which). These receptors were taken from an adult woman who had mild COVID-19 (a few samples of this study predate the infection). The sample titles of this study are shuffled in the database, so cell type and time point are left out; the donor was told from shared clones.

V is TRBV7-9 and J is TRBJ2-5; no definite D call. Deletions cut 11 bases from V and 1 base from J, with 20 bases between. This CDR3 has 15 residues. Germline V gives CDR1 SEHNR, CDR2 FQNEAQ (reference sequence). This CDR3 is CALIRISGSQETQYF. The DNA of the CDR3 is TGTGCCCTAATCCGGATATCGGGCTCCCAAGAGACCCAGTACTTC. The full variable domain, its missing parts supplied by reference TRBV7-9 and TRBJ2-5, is DTGVSQNPRHKITKRGQNVTFRCDPISEHNRLYWYRQTLGQGPEFLTYFQNEAQLEKSRLLSDRFSAERPKGSFSTLEIQRTEQGDSAMYLCALIRISGSQETQYFGPGTRLLVL.

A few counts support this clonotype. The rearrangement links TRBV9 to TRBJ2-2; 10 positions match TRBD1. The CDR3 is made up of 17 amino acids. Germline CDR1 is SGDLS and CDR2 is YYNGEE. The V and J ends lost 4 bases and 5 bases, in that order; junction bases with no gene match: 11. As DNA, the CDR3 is TGTGCCAGCAGCTCAATTAGACAGGGGGCGTGGACCGGGGAGCTGTTTTTT. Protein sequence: CASSSIRQGAWTGELFF.

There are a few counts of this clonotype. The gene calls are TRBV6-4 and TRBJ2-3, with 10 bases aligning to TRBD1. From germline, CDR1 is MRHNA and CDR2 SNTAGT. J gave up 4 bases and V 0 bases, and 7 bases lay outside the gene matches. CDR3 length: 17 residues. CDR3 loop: CASSDSIPGQGSDTQYF. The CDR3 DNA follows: TGTGCCAGCAGTGACTCGATTCCGGGACAGGGGTCAGATACGCAGTATTTT.

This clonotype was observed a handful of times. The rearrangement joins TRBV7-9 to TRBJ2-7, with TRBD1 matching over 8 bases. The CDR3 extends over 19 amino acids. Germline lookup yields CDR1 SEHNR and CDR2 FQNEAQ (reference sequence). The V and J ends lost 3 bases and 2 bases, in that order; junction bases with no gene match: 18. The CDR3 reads CASSFFGTFGGQGTYEQYF. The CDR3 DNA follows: TGTGCCAGCAGCTTTTTTGGGACCTTCGGTGGACAGGGAACCTACGAGCAGTACTTC. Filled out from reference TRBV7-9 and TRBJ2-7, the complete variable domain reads DTGVSQNPRHKITKRGQNVTFRCDPISEHNRLYWYRQTLGQGPEFLTYFQNEAQLEKSRLLSDRFSAERPKGSFSTLEIQRTEQGDSAMYLCASSFFGTFGGQGTYEQYFGPGTRLTVT.

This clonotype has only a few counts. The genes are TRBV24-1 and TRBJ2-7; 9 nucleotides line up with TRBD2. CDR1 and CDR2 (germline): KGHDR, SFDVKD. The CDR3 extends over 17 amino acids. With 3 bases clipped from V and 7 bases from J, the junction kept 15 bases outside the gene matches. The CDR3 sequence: CATSDARPGLATREQYF. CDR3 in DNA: TGTGCCACCAGTGATGCCCGTCCGGGACTAGCTACACGGGAGCAGTACTTC.

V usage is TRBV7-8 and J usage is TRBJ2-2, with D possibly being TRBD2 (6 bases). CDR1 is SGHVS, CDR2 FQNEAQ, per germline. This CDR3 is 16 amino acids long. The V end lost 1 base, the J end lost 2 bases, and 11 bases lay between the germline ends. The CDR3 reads CASSLEAGLNTGELFF. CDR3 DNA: TGTGCCAGCAGCTTAGAGGCGGGGCTTAACACCGGGGAGCTGTTTTTT. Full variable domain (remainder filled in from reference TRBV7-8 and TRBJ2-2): GAGVSQSPRYKVAKRGQDVALRCDPISGHVSLFWYQQALGQGPEFLTYFQNEAQLDKSGLPSDRFFAERPEGSVSTLKIQRTQQEDSAVYLCASSLEAGLNTGELFFGEGSRLTVL.

CDR3 nucleotides: TGCAGTGCTAGAGATCCCGAAGTAGGCTTGCCCAGCGAGCAGTACTTC. Protein: CSARDPEVGLPSEQYF. The rearrangement links TRBV20-1 to TRBJ2-7; D remains unclear. V lost 0 bases to trimming and J lost 6 bases, with 21 bases between them. CDR3 length: 16 residues. Germline V gene data show CDR1 as DFQATT and CDR2 as SNEGSKA (reference sequence).

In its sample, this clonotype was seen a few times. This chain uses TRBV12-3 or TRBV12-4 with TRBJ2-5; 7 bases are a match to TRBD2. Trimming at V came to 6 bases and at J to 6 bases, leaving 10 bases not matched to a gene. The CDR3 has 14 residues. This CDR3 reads CASSISTSIKTQYF. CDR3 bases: TGTGCCAGCAGCATCTCGACTAGCATAAAGACCCAGTACTTC.

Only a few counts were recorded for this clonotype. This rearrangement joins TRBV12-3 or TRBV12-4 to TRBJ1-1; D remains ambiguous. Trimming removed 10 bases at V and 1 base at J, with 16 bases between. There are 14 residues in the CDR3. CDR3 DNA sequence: TGTGCCATCATTAAAGGAGCGCCGAACACTGAAGCTTTCTTT. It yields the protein CAIIKGAPNTEAFF.

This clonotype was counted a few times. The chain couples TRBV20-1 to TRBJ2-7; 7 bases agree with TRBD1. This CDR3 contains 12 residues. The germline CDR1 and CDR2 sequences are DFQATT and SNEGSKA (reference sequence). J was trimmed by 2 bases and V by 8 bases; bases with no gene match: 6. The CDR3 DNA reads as TGCAGTTCCAGGGACAGTACCTACGAGCAGTACTTC. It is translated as CSSRDSTYEQYF.

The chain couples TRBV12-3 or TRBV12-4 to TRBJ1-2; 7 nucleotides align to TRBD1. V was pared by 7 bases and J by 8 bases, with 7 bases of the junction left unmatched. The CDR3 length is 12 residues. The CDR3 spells CASKGGRDGYTF. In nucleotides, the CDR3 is TGTGCCAGCAAAGGGGGCAGGGACGGCTACACCTTC.

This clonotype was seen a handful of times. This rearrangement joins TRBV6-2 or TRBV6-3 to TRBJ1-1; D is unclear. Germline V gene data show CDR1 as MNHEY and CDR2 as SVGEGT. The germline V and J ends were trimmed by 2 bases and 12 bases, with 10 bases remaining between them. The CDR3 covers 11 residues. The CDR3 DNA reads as TGTGCCAGCAGTTACGGAGGTTGGCCTTTCTTT. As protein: CASSYGGWPFF.

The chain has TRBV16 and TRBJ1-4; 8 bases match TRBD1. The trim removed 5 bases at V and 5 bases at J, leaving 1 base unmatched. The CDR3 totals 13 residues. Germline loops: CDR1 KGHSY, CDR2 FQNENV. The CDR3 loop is CASSRQGNEKLFF. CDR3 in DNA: TGTGCCAGCAGCAGACAGGGGAATGAAAAACTGTTTTTT. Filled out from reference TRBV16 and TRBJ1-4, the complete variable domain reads GEEVAQTPKHLVRGEGQKAKLYCAPIKGHSYVFWYQQVLKNEFKFLISFQNENVFDETGMPKERFSAKCLPNSPCSLEIQATKLEDSAVYFCASSRQGNEKLFFGSGTQLSVL.

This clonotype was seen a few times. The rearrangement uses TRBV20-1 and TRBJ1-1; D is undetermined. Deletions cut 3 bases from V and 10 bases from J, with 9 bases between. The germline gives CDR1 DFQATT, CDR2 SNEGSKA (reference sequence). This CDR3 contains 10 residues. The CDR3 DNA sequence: TGCAGTGCTAGTAGGGTTGGAGCTTTCTTT. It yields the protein CSASRVGAFF.

CDR3 residues: CASSLVLAGGHDTQYF. DNA for the CDR3: TGCGCCAGCAGCTTGGTACTAGCGGGGGGCCACGATACGCAGTATTTT. The V and J genes are TRBV5-1 and TRBJ2-3, with 12 bases aligning to TRBD2. CDR3 length: 16 amino acids. The V and J ends lost 0 bases and 6 bases, in that order; junction bases with no gene match: 5. The germline gives CDR1 SGHRS, CDR2 YFSETQ.

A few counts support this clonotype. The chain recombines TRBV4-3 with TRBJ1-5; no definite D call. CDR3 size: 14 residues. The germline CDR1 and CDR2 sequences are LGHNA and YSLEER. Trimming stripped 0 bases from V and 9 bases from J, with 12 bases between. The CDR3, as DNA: TGCGCCAGCAGCCAAGAGCAGGAAATCACGCCCCAGCATTTT. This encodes CASSQEQEITPQHF.

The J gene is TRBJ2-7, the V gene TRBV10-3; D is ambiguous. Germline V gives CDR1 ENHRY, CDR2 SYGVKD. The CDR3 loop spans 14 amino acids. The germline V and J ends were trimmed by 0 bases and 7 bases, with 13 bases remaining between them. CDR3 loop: CAISESAHYREQYF. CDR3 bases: TGTGCCATCAGTGAGTCGGCTCATTACCGTGAGCAGTACTTC.

The CDR3 here is CASSPLENSPLHF. The CDR3 bases are TGTGCCAGCTCACCACTCGAGAATTCACCCCTCCACTTT. The rearrangement joins TRBV18 to TRBJ1-6; D unclear. The ends were cut back, 1 base at V and 7 bases at J, with 5 bases in the middle. Germline V gene data show CDR1 as KGHSH and CDR2 as LQKENI. This CDR3 comprises 13 residues.

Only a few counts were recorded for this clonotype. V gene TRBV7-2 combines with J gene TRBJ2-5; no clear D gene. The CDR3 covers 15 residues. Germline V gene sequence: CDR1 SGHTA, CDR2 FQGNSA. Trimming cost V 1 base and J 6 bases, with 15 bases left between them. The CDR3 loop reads CASSLGGVSEKTQYF. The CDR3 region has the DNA TGTGCCAGCAGCTTAGGAGGAGTATCAGAAAAGACCCAGTACTTC.

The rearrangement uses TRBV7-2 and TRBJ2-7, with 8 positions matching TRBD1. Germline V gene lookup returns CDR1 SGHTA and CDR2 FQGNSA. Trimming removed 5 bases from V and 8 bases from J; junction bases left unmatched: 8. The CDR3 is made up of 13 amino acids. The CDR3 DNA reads TGTGCCAGCAGCCCCGGGACAGGTACTAAGCAGTACTTC. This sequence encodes CASSPGTGTKQYF.

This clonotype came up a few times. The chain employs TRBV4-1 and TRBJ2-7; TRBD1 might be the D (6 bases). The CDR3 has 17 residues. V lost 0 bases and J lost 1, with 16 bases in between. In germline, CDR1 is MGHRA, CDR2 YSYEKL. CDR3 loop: CASSQDPARGPSYEQYF. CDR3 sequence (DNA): TGCGCCAGCAGCCAAGATCCGGCCAGGGGCCCTTCCTACGAGCAGTACTTC.

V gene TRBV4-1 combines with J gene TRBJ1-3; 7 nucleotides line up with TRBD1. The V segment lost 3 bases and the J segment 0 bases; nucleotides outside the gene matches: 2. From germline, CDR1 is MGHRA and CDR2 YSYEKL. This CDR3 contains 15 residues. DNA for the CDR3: TGCGCCAGCAGCCAGGGACAGCTCTCTGGAAACACCATATATTTT. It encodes CASSQGQLSGNTIYF.

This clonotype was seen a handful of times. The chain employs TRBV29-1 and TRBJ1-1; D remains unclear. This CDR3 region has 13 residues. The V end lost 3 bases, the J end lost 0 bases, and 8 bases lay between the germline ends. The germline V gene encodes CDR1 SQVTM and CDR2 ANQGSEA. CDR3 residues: CSVERTMNTEAFF. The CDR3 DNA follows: TGCAGCGTTGAGCGGACGATGAACACTGAAGCTTTCTTT.